Listed below are T cell receptor beta chains from one sample, sequenced in a study of blood T cell repertoires in COVID-19. The protocol was immunoSEQ multiplex PCR, while the TCRdb copy is restricted to in-frame clones and leaves out a portion. Of under 250,000 clones listed, just over 90% are singletons. The sequenced material came from peripheral blood. These receptors all stem from a man in his thirties or forties with acute or convalescent COVID-19. Each CDR3 is given with its conserved first and last residue. Each record gives: D gene, J gene, V gene, clone size, CDR3 protein, CDR3 DNA. The D gene is left open where the match is weak. Clone size is shown for a subset of rows, as once, few, many or a class of expanded clone.

>TRBD1|TRBJ1-5|TRBV28|NA
CASSLKGARNQPQHF
TGTGCCAGCAGTTTAAAGGGGGCGCGGAATCAGCCCCAGCATTTT
>TRBD1|TRBJ1-4|TRBV5-6|NA
CASSYNVDRGNEKLFF
TGTGCCAGCAGCTACAACGTGGACAGGGGGAATGAAAAACTGTTTTTT
>NA|TRBJ2-5|TRBV2|NA
CAKAGVGETQYF
TGTGCCAAAGCTGGAGTCGGAGAGACCCAGTACTTC
>TRBD1|TRBJ1-3|TRBV6-5|NA
CASSNLQGRNTIYF
TGTGCCAGCAGTAACCTACAGGGGAGAAACACCATATATTTT
>TRBD1|TRBJ1-5|TRBV19|NA
CASSILMPGTGPSNQPQHF
TGTGCCAGTAGTATCCTAATGCCCGGGACAGGGCCCAGCAATCAGCCCCAGCATTTT
>NA|TRBJ2-3|TRBV5-1|NA
CASRATGTSTDTQYF
TGCGCCAGCCGTGCGACAGGTACTAGCACAGATACGCAGTATTTT
>TRBD2|TRBJ2-1|TRBV11-2|NA
CASSLGGSQSEQFF
TGTGCCAGCAGCTTAGGCGGGAGCCAATCTGAGCAGTTCTTC
>TRBD2|TRBJ2-3|TRBV7-9|NA
CASSPIAGRAVDTQYF
TGTGCCAGCAGCCCCATAGCGGGTCGGGCGGTAGATACGCAGTATTTT
>NA|TRBJ2-3|TRBV6-2/TRBV6-3|NA
CASSWTGTDTQYF
TGTGCCAGCAGTTGGACTGGGACAGATACGCAGTATTTT
>NA|TRBJ2-3|TRBV6-1|NA
CASSEALTPPSDTQYF
TGTGCCAGCAGTGAAGCTTTAACTCCTCCTTCGGATACGCAGTATTTT
>NA|TRBJ1-6|TRBV19|NA
CASSISESSYNSPLHF
TGTGCCAGTAGTATATCGGAGAGCTCCTATAATTCACCCCTCCACTTT
>NA|TRBJ1-5|TRBV6-2/TRBV6-3|NA
CASSYQAGPPLQHF
TGTGCCAGCAGTTACCAGGCGGGCCCCCCACTACAGCATTTT
>TRBD1|TRBJ2-7|TRBV6-6|once
CASTPGQGLYEQYF
TGTGCCAGCACACCGGGACAGGGGCTCTACGAGCAGTACTTC
>NA|TRBJ1-2|TRBV12-5|NA
CASGDGQYYGYTF
TGTGCTAGTGGAGACGGACAGTACTATGGCTACACCTTC
>TRBD2|TRBJ2-1|TRBV7-9|NA
CASSLGAGSNEQFF
TGTGCCAGCAGCTTAGGAGCGGGGAGCAATGAGCAGTTCTTC
>NA|TRBJ1-6|TRBV12-5|NA
CASERGGSNSPLHF
TGTGCTAGTGAAAGGGGGGGGAGCAATTCACCCCTCCACTTT
>NA|TRBJ1-2|TRBV21-1|NA
CASTSTPPSGWGYGYTF
TGTGCCAGCACATCGACCCCCCCCTCAGGGTGGGGCTATGGCTACACCTTC
>NA|TRBJ1-1|TRBV23-1|NA
CASKRANQLNTEAFF
TGCGCCAGCAAGAGGGCCAACCAACTGAACACTGAAGCTTTCTTT
>TRBD2|TRBJ2-1|TRBV15|NA
CATSRVSGGANEQFF
TGTGCCACCAGCAGAGTTAGCGGGGGGGCCAATGAGCAGTTCTTC
>TRBD1|TRBJ2-7|TRBV6-5|once
CASSYPGDRGSYEQYF
TGTGCCAGCAGTTACCCCGGAGACAGGGGCAGTTACGAGCAGTACTTC
>NA|TRBJ1-2|TRBV28|NA
CASSQGQSYGYTF
TGTGCCAGCAGCCAGGGACAATCCTATGGCTACACCTTC
>NA|TRBJ2-7|TRBV2|NA
CASRPHPRIRRGISYEQYF
TGTGCCAGCAGACCACACCCTAGAATACGACGGGGGATCTCCTACGAGCAGTACTTC
>TRBD1|TRBJ1-1|TRBV28|few
CATRGAGLNTEAFF
TGTGCCACCAGGGGGGCAGGTTTAAACACTGAAGCTTTCTTT
>TRBD1|TRBJ2-1|TRBV2|NA
CASSSDRAYNEQFF
TGTGCCAGCAGCTCGGACAGGGCCTACAATGAGCAGTTCTTC
>TRBD1|TRBJ1-4|TRBV5-4|NA
CASSDPTGPTNEKLFF
TGTGCCAGCAGCGACCCGACAGGGCCAACTAATGAAAAACTGTTTTTT
>NA|TRBJ2-1|TRBV7-9|NA
CASGNSVSYNEQFF
TGTGCCAGCGGTAATAGCGTTTCCTACAATGAGCAGTTCTTC
>NA|TRBJ1-1|TRBV12-3/TRBV12-4|NA
CASREQENTEAFF
TGTGCCAGCAGGGAACAGGAGAACACTGAAGCTTTCTTT
>TRBD2|TRBJ2-7|TRBV28|NA
CASSSGGRYEQYF
TGTGCCAGCAGTTCCGGGGGGAGGTACGAGCAGTACTTC
>NA|TRBJ1-1|TRBV19|NA
CASHSWEGRRAFF
TGTGCCAGCCACTCATGGGAGGGGCGAAGAGCTTTCTTT
>NA|TRBJ1-1|TRBV27|NA
CASSFGRFSGKMNTEAFF
TGTGCCAGCAGTTTTGGTCGGTTTTCGGGGAAGATGAACACTGAAGCTTTCTTT
>NA|TRBJ2-3|TRBV5-1|NA
CASSFAMRSSTDTQYF
TGCGCCAGCAGCTTTGCGATGAGATCCTCCACAGATACGCAGTATTTT